The rows below give T cell receptor beta chains drawn from one sample of a study of T cells after yellow fever vaccination. From the 5' RACE reads, TCRdb called clonotypes with MiXCR, one entry per CDR3 protein. Of about 300,000 distinct CDR3 sequences listed, 8.5% to 10% are singletons. This sample comprised CD4+ T cells sorted from PBMCs, obtained 5 days after the yellow fever booster vaccination. These receptors were taken from a man between 18 and 35 years old who received the YFV17D yellow fever vaccine. The CDR3 runs from the conserved cysteine through the conserved F or W. The D gene is left open where the match is weak. Expanded clones get a size class; other rows say once, few or many, or leave the size out.

J gene | clone size | V gene | D gene | CDR3 DNA | CDR3 protein
TRBJ1-6 | many | TRBV9 | . | TGTGCCAGCAGCATCGGGACCGGGGGAAGTTCACCCCTCCACTTT | CASSIGTGGSSPLHF
TRBJ2-5 | few | TRBV7-3 | . | TGTGCCAGCAGCCCGGACTACCCCCAAGAGACCCAGTACTTC | CASSPDYPQETQYF
TRBJ2-2 | . | TRBV7-2 | TRBD2 | TGTGCCAGCACCGCGGGGGGGGCCGCTTCGAGCACCGGGGAGCTGTTTTTT | CASTAGGAASSTGELFF
TRBJ2-1 | few | TRBV5-5 | TRBD2 | TGTGCCAGCAGCTTGGTAGCGGGGGGGCTCAAGTATACCAGCTCCTACAATGAGCAGTTCTTC | CASSLVAGGLKYTSSYNEQFF
TRBJ1-1 | few | TRBV20-1 | TRBD1 | TGCAGTGCACCACCCGGGACAGGGAACACTGAAGCTTTCTTT | CSAPPGTGNTEAFF
TRBJ1-6 | . | TRBV9 | . | TGTGCCAGCAGCCCTAGTCCTCAGGGGCTCGAGTCACCCCTCCACTTT | CASSPSPQGLESPLHF
TRBJ1-3 | many | TRBV7-2 | . | TGTGCCAGCAGCTCCGGGACGAGAAACACCATATATTTT | CASSSGTRNTIYF
TRBJ1-2 | few | TRBV29-1 | TRBD1 | TGCAGCGTTGAGGGACAGGGTGTGGGCTACACCTTC | CSVEGQGVGYTF
TRBJ2-3 | many | TRBV7-2 | TRBD1 | TGTGCCAGCAGCGGGGGACAGGAGGGAAGAGATACGCAGTATTTT | CASSGGQEGRDTQYF
TRBJ2-3 | few | TRBV18 | TRBD1 | TGTGCCAGCTCACCTACAGGGGGCATGCGCACGAATACGCAGTATTTT | CASSPTGGMRTNTQYF
TRBJ2-3 | many | TRBV5-1 | TRBD2 | TGCGCCAGCACCCTGGGACTAGCGGCAGATACGCAGTATTTT | CASTLGLAADTQYF
TRBJ2-1 | few | TRBV5-1 | . | TGCGCCAGCAGCAAGTTGTCAGGGGAAGGAGGGAACAATGAGCAGTTCTTC | CASSKLSGEGGNNEQFF
TRBJ2-5 | . | TRBV7-2 | . | TGTGCCAGCAGCTTAGGGGTAGAAGAGACCCAGTACTTC | CASSLGVEETQYF
TRBJ2-1 | . | TRBV20-1 | TRBD2 | TGCGGTGGAAGGCGGGGGGGGAATGAGCAGTTCTTC | CGGRRGGNEQFF
TRBJ1-2 | . | TRBV18 | . | TGTGCCAGCTCACAACGATTCGCCTCCGGGCCCTCCCGTGGCTACACCTTC | CASSQRFASGPSRGYTF
TRBJ1-1 | . | TRBV6-1 | . | TGTGCCAGCAGTGAACAAGAGGGAACTGATGCTTTCTTT | CASSEQEGTDAFF
TRBJ2-2 | few | TRBV7-2 | . | TGTGCCAGCAGCTTAGGGATCGGGGAGCTGTTTTTT | CASSLGIGELFF
TRBJ2-2 | few | TRBV18 | TRBD1 | TGTGCCAGCTCAAAAGGGACAGGGAACACCGGGGAGCTGTTTTTT | CASSKGTGNTGELFF
TRBJ1-4 | many | TRBV7-9 | . | TGTGCCAGCAGCTTTATGGGAAGTCGAGAAAAACTGTTTTTT | CASSFMGSREKLFF
TRBJ1-5 | . | TRBV28 | . | TGTGCCAGCAGTTCCACAGGGATCGGTCAGCCCCAGCATTTT | CASSSTGIGQPQHF
TRBJ1-1 | many | TRBV28 | TRBD1 | TGTGCCAGCAGTTGGGGGGGACAGGGCGAAGCTTTCTTT | CASSWGGQGEAFF
TRBJ2-7 | many | TRBV11-2 | . | TGTGCCAGCAGCTTAGATGGGGCCTGGGTCCCGGGGCAGTACTTC | CASSLDGAWVPGQYF
TRBJ2-5 | . | TRBV2 | . | TGTGCCAGCAGGGCGGACAGAGAGACCCAGTACTTC | CASRADRETQYF
TRBJ2-2 | few | TRBV24-1 | TRBD1 | TGTGCCACCAGTGATCCTGGACAGGGCGGTAACACCGGGGAGCTGTTTTTT | CATSDPGQGGNTGELFF
TRBJ2-3 | many | TRBV5-1 | . | TGCGCCAGCAGCACCGGACAGAACAATCCCACAGATACGCAGTATTTT | CASSTGQNNPTDTQYF
TRBJ2-1 | few | TRBV6-5 | TRBD1 | TGTGCCAGCAGTTACAGATCCCCGGGACAGGGCGTCAATGAGCAGTTCTTC | CASSYRSPGQGVNEQFF
TRBJ2-3 | few | TRBV7-2 | TRBD2 | TGTGCCAGCAGCTTAGTTGCCGGGACTAGCGGGGCCCCAGATACGCAGTATTTT | CASSLVAGTSGAPDTQYF
TRBJ1-5 | few | TRBV20-1 | . | TGCAGTGCTCGAGCCGGGGGACCCAATCAGCCCCAGCATTTT | CSARAGGPNQPQHF
TRBJ2-3 | few | TRBV5-1 | . | TGCGCCAGCAGATGGAATTGGGATCTCACAGATACGCAGTATTTT | CASRWNWDLTDTQYF
TRBJ2-7 | . | TRBV20-1 | . | TGCAGTGCTAGAGCCAGGGAGAGACCCTACGAGCAGTACTTC | CSARARERPYEQYF
TRBJ1-2 | many | TRBV28 | TRBD1 | TGTGCCAGCAGTTTCGACAGGGTCACATATGGCTACACCTTC | CASSFDRVTYGYTF
TRBJ2-1 | few | TRBV7-3 | TRBD2 | TGTGCCAGCAGAAGGATACTAGCGGGGGGACACAATGAGCAGTTCTTC | CASRRILAGGHNEQFF
TRBJ2-7 | . | TRBV20-1 | TRBD1 | TGCAGTGCTAGAGGGACAGGGGCCGGAGGGGCTTACGAGCAGTACTTC | CSARGTGAGGAYEQYF
TRBJ2-3 | . | TRBV20-1 | . | TGCAGTGCCCCCCGGGGGGCTATAGATACGCAGTATTTT | CSAPRGAIDTQYF
TRBJ2-1 | . | TRBV5-6 | . | TGTGCCAGCAGTGGCTGGGGGTGGAATGAGCAGTTCTTC | CASSGWGWNEQFF
TRBJ1-4 | few | TRBV20-1 | . | TGCAGTGCGTCCCAAGCGGGGTATGAAAAACTGTTTTTT | CSASQAGYEKLFF
TRBJ1-6 | . | TRBV6-5 | . | TGTGCCAGCAGCCTGAAGGAGACAGCTACTAGCCTCCACTTT | CASSLKETATSLHF
TRBJ1-5 | few | TRBV6-2/TRBV6-3 | TRBD1 | TGTGCCAGCAGTGCTTACTCCCCCGGGACAGGGGTAAGCGGCAATCAGCCCCAGCATTTT | CASSAYSPGTGVSGNQPQHF
TRBJ2-6 | . | TRBV6-2/TRBV6-3 | . | TGTGCCAGCAGTTCCCGAGTCCCCCTCCCAAGCTCTGGGGCCAACGTCCTGACTTTC | CASSSRVPLPSSGANVLTF
TRBJ2-3 | many | TRBV5-6 | TRBD1 | TGTGCCAGCAGCCTACAGGGGGCTGGGAACACAGATACGCAGTATTTT | CASSLQGAGNTDTQYF
TRBJ2-5 | few | TRBV5-1 | . | TGCGCCAGCAGCTTGGCCGTGGGGATCTTTGGGGAGACCCAGTACTTC | CASSLAVGIFGETQYF
TRBJ1-1 | many | TRBV4-1 | . | TGCGCCAGCAGCCAAGATCGGAGAGCTTTCTTT | CASSQDRRAFF
TRBJ2-1 | many | TRBV5-1 | TRBD1 | TGCGCCAGCAGTCCTAACCCAGGGACAGGGGGCAATGAGCAGTTCTTC | CASSPNPGTGGNEQFF
TRBJ2-7 | . | TRBV7-8 | TRBD2 | TGTGCCAGCAGCCCCGGGAGGGTCACCTACGAGCAGTACTTC | CASSPGRVTYEQYF
TRBJ2-7 | . | TRBV3-1 | . | TGTGCCAGCAGCCAAGCTTGGACGTCTGAGCAGTACTTC | CASSQAWTSEQYF
TRBJ2-3 | few | TRBV27 | TRBD2 | TGTGCCAGCAGTTTATATCTTAGCGGGGGGGCTTCTGATACGCAGTATTTT | CASSLYLSGGASDTQYF
TRBJ2-1 | many | TRBV20-1 | . | TGCAGTGCTAATGGTAACAATGAGCAGTTCTTC | CSANGNNEQFF
TRBJ1-2 | . | TRBV14 | . | TGTGCCAGCAGGCTACAGGGCAGCCCAGGGGGCTACACCTTC | CASRLQGSPGGYTF
TRBJ1-6 | few | TRBV18 | TRBD1 | TGTGCCAGCTCACCGGGGGACAGGGGGCGTTCACCCCTCCACTTT | CASSPGDRGRSPLHF
TRBJ2-3 | . | TRBV6-2/TRBV6-3 | TRBD2 | TGTGCCAGCAGTTACCCGGGGGGAGATACGCAGTATTTT | CASSYPGGDTQYF
TRBJ1-1 | few | TRBV11-2 | TRBD1 | TGTGCCAGCAGCCCCAGACAGGGGTGGAACACTGAAGCTTTCTTT | CASSPRQGWNTEAFF